This T cell receptor beta chain emerged from a study of CD8 T cells in Susac syndrome. When the RNA was reverse transcribed, random hexamers were used with an input of about 0.5 to 1 ug. TCRdb re-called the immunoSEQ multiplex PCR reads through MiXCR, storing one row per CDR3 protein. The data contain about 200,000 distinct CDR3 sequences, approximately 93% of them singletons. The germline V and J ends were trimmed by 0 bases and 8 bases, with 17 bases remaining between them. The CDR3 runs to 16 residues. Germline V gene data show CDR1 as MGHRA and CDR2 as YSYEKL. Sequencing was performed on CD4+ T cells from PBMCs. The clonotype comes from a human donor in good health. The chain has TRBV4-1 and TRBJ1-5, with a tentative D call TRBD1 (5 bases). CDR3 loop: CASSQETAGTFKPQHF. CDR3 sequence (DNA): TGCGCCAGCAGCCAAGAGACTGCGGGGACCTTTAAGCCCCAGCATTTT.